These 10 T cell receptor beta chains were all obtained from the same sample, sequenced in a study of PD-1 blockade in classical Hodgkin lymphoma (dated by TCRdb to about 2020). The sample's time point, from its label and the paper: cycle 1 day 1 (C1D1), immediately before nivolumab initiation. All trial patients had relapsed after autologous stem cell transplantation, with cohorts A, B and C differing in prior brentuximab vedotin exposure. Library preparation used the immunoSEQ multiplex PCR assay. TCRdb carries this immuneACCESS record with in-frame sequences only. Its versions omit some clonotypes, under half of them owing to an unresolved V gene in the studies checked, with the rest unexplained. The sample contains 15,000 to 20,000 clones, over 75% of them found a single time. Clones ranked in the top ten supply 24% of the sample. The input for sequencing was peripheral blood mononuclear cells (PBMCs), taken at baseline. These receptors came from a human donor with classical Hodgkin lymphoma.

CDR3 nucleotide sequence: TGTGCCAGCAGTTTAAACCCCGGGACAGGCCGCTACGAGCAGTACTTC. Residues: CASSLNPGTGRYEQYF. The chain employs TRBV27 and TRBJ2-7; 8 bases match TRBD1. Germline CDR1 is MNHEY and CDR2 is SMNVEV (reference sequence). Trimming took 2 bases from V and 3 from J; bases not matched to a gene: 9. This CDR3 is 16 amino acids long.

The J gene is TRBJ2-5, the V gene TRBV7-9; D call uncertain. CDR1 SEHNR and CDR2 FQNEAQ come from the germline V gene (reference sequence). With 2 bases removed from V and 7 bases from J, the gap between germline ends came to 14 bases. The CDR3 length is 14 residues. The DNA of the CDR3 is TGTGCCAGCAGCTTAATGGTGGCCAGCCTGACCCAGTACTTC. Amino acids: CASSLMVASLTQYF.

The chain employs TRBV10-3 and TRBJ2-2; 8 bases align to TRBD2. The germline V gene encodes CDR1 ENHRY and CDR2 SYGVKD. This CDR3 has 17 amino acids. The V gene end was trimmed by 2 bases and the J gene end by 6 bases; junction bases not matched to a gene: 11. The chain's CDR3 is CAISETTTGGPAGELFF. In nucleotides, the CDR3 is TGTGCCATCAGTGAGACCACGACGGGGGGGCCGGCCGGGGAGCTGTTTTTT.

This chain connects TRBV15 to TRBJ2-1; D may match TRBD1 or TRBD2 (5 bases each). Germline V gene sequence: CDR1 LNHNV, CDR2 YYDKDF (reference sequence). With 5 bases removed from V and 5 bases from J, the gap between germline ends came to 13 bases. The CDR3 length is 14 residues. CDR3 sequence (DNA): TGTGCCACCAGCCGGGAAGACAGAGACAATGAGCAGTTCTTC. It yields the protein CATSREDRDNEQFF. Supplemented by reference TRBV15 and TRBJ2-1, the full variable domain reads DAMVIQNPRYQVTQFGKPVTLSCSQTLNHNVMYWYQQKSSQAPKLLFHYYDKDFNNEADTPDNFQSRRPNTSFCFLDIRSPGLGDTAMYLCATSREDRDNEQFFGPGTRLTVL.

The V call is TRBV19, the J call TRBJ2-1; no firm D call. Germline V gene data show CDR1 as LNHDA and CDR2 as SQIVND (reference sequence). The CDR3 runs to 12 residues. V lost 1 base, J lost 9 bases, and 7 bases lay in between. CDR3 residues: CASSIGWGEQFF. The DNA of the CDR3 is TGTGCCAGTAGTATAGGCTGGGGTGAGCAGTTCTTC.

The CDR3 sequence: CASSLLAARTQYF. The CDR3, as DNA: TGTGCCAGCAGTCTTCTAGCGGCCCGGACGCAGTATTTT. V and J are TRBV2 and TRBJ2-3; 7 bases fit TRBD2. Per germline, CDR1 SNHLY and CDR2 FYNNEI. J gave up 9 bases and V 5 bases, and 8 bases lay outside the gene matches. The CDR3 is 13 residues long.

This chain links TRBV30 with TRBJ2-3; 7 bases are a match to TRBD2. The CDR3 length is 17 residues. With 0 bases clipped from V and 3 bases from J, the junction kept 12 bases outside the gene matches. CDR1 and CDR2 (germline): GTSNPN, SVGIG (reference sequence). Here the CDR3 reads CAWSVRKRGGLTDTQYF. The CDR3, as DNA: TGTGCCTGGAGTGTTAGAAAGCGGGGAGGCTTAACAGATACGCAGTATTTT. The full variable domain, with the rest looked up from reference TRBV30 and TRBJ2-3, is SQTIHQWPATLVQPVGSPLSLECTVEGTSNPNLYWYRQAAGRGLQLLFYSVGIGQISSEVPQNLSASRPQDRQFILSSKKLLLSDSGFYLCAWSVRKRGGLTDTQYFGPGTRLTVL.

The chain has TRBV27 and TRBJ2-5; D may be TRBD2 (7 bases). The CDR3 is made up of 16 amino acids. Trimming left V 0 bases short and J 5 bases short, with 16 bases between. Germline V gene sequence: CDR1 MNHEY, CDR2 SMNVEV (reference sequence). The CDR3 DNA reads TGTGCCAGCAGTTTATCGGGGAGGGGGGTTCCGGAGACCCAGTACTTC. Encoded protein: CASSLSGRGVPETQYF.

This clone was counted between two and nine times. The rearrangement uses TRBV28 and TRBJ2-7; D may be TRBD1 or TRBD2 (5 bases each). Per the germline V gene, CDR1 is MDHEN and CDR2 is SYDVKM. The CDR3 runs to 14 residues. Trimming took 6 bases from V and 0 from J, leaving 12 bases between them. The CDR3 DNA follows: TGTGCCAGCAGGCCTCACGGGGCCTCCTACGAGCAGTACTTC. Translating it yields CASRPHGASYEQYF.

This chain links TRBV5-1 with TRBJ2-1; the match to TRBD2 covers 7 bases. V dropped 3 bases and J dropped 11; count of bases not matched to a gene: 20. Germline CDR1 SGHRS, CDR2 YFSETQ. CDR3 length: 17 amino acids. The CDR3 sequence: CASSSFPGLKGGRKQFF. For the CDR3, the DNA is TGCGCCAGCAGCTCCTTTCCGGGACTAAAGGGTGGCAGAAAGCAGTTCTTC.